The 6 T cell receptor beta chains reported below all come from one sample, sequenced in a study of blood T cell repertoires in COVID-19. Profiling relied on immunoSEQ multiplex PCR, and the TCRdb table lists in-frame clones only, not all of them. The table lists about 100,000 clones, 80% to 90% of them singletons. Sequenced: peripheral blood. The receptors here all came from a man older than 75 with active or convalescent COVID-19.

This chain joins TRBV5-1 and TRBJ1-6; TRBD1 might be the D (5 bases). The germline V and J ends were trimmed by 0 bases and 6 bases, with 10 bases remaining between them. The CDR3 consists of 15 residues. The V gene's germline CDR1 is SGHRS and CDR2 YFSETQ. This chain's CDR3 is CASSLAPGINSPLHF. The CDR3 nucleotides are TGCGCCAGCAGCTTGGCTCCAGGGATTAATTCACCCCTCCACTTT.

In its sample, this clone was seen once. V is TRBV28 and J is TRBJ1-4; D is undetermined. The CDR3 covers 14 residues. V lost 3 bases, J lost 7 bases, and 12 bases lay in between. Germline values: CDR1 MDHEN, CDR2 SYDVKM. CDR3 DNA sequence: TGTGCCAGCAGTTTGCCTCGACCGGGTGAAAAACTGTTTTTT. The encoded protein is CASSLPRPGEKLFF.

The chain recombines TRBV30 with TRBJ1-2; maybe TRBD1 (6 bases). This CDR3 comprises 13 residues. Germline-derived CDR1 and CDR2 are GTSNPN and SVGIG (reference sequence). The ends were cut back, 0 bases at V and 11 bases at J, with 16 bases in the middle. The CDR3 coding sequence is TGTGCCTGGAGTGTACAGACAGGACATGAGTACACCTTC. Its translation: CAWSVQTGHEYTF.

The CDR3 loop reads CASRTLTSRRGTWEQFF. CDR3 coding DNA: TGTGCCAGTAGGACACTAACGTCAAGGAGGGGAACATGGGAGCAGTTCTTC. The V gene is TRBV19, the J gene TRBJ2-1; a possible D gene is TRBD2 (6 bases). V was clipped by 6 bases and J by 10 bases, with 28 bases between them. Germline-derived CDR1 and CDR2 are LNHDA and SQIVND (reference sequence). The CDR3 length is 17 residues.

The table lists this clone with a few counts. The CDR3 is CASIGQATYGYTF. Written as DNA, the CDR3 is TGTGCCAGCATCGGCCAGGCGACCTATGGCTACACCTTC. The rearrangement links TRBV2 to TRBJ1-2, with D unresolved. V dropped 7 bases and J dropped 4 bases, with 13 bases sitting between them. There are 13 residues in the CDR3. Per the germline V gene, CDR1 is SNHLY and CDR2 is FYNNEI.

The rearrangement uses TRBV12-3 or TRBV12-4 and TRBJ1-2; D ambiguous. CDR3 length: 13 residues. V lost 5 bases and J 5 bases, leaving 12 bases between the germline ends. The CDR3 sequence is CASSRGSKYGYTF. Written as DNA, the CDR3 is TGTGCCAGCAGTAGAGGCAGCAAGTATGGCTACACCTTC.